These 15 T cell receptor beta chains came from one sample sequenced in a study of T cells in Graves' hyperthyroidism and ophthalmopathy. There were TCR beta CDR3 regions amplified from RNA transcripts. TCR CDR3 underwent first-round RT-PCR with the HTBI primer set. TCRdb reprocessed the multiplex PCR reads via MiXCR and lists one record per CDR3 protein. The sample has hundreds of thousands of distinct CDR3 sequences, less than 15% seen once. The sequenced sample was blood. These receptors were collected from a woman younger than 30 with Graves' hyperthyroidism.

In its sample, this clonotype was seen a few times. This chain joins TRBV5-8 and TRBJ2-7; D call uncertain. The V end lost 7 bases, the J end lost 8 bases, and 19 bases lay between the germline ends. Per germline, CDR1 SGHTS and CDR2 YDEGEE. This CDR3 has 13 residues. CDR3 region: CASSLSRREQQYF. Here the CDR3 DNA reads TGTGCCAGCTCTCTTAGCCGGCGTGAGCAGCAGTACTTC.

This clonotype was observed a handful of times. The chain employs TRBV27 and TRBJ1-5; D is unclear. From germline, CDR1 is MNHEY and CDR2 SMNVEV (reference sequence). V shed 6 bases and J shed 4 bases, with 13 bases lying between them. The CDR3 runs 14 residues. The CDR3 protein is CASRTNALNQPQHF. Written as DNA, the CDR3 is TGTGCCAGCAGGACCAATGCTTTGAATCAGCCCCAGCATTTT.

This clonotype occurred a few times. At one end, the junction sequence differs from germline, possibly due to a read error. V gene TRBV27 combines with J gene TRBJ2-5, with 7 bases aligning to TRBD2. This CDR3 is built from 15 residues. Germline V gene sequence: CDR1 MNHEY, CDR2 SMNVEV (reference sequence). Here the CDR3 reads CASRPGGTTQGTQYF. In nucleotides, the CDR3 is TGTGCCAGCAGACCGGGCGGGACTACCCAAGGGACCCAGTACTTC.

The genes are TRBV29-1 and TRBJ2-7, with TRBD1 matching 10 bases. This CDR3 spans 13 amino acids. In germline, CDR1 is SQVTM, CDR2 ANQGSEA. The V and J ends lost 6 bases and 1 base, in that order; junction bases with no gene match: 3. The DNA of the CDR3 is TGCAGCGTGCCGGGACAGGGGTCCTACGAGCAGTACTTC. Its translation is CSVPGQGSYEQYF.

In regard to this clonotype: The limits of the CDR3 on the DNA are not certain, so only TCRdb's listed CDR3 is given. The rearrangement uses TRBV11-2 and TRBJ2-3. Counting both end residues, the CDR3 totals 20 amino acids. Germline values: CDR1 SGHAT, CDR2 FQNNGV. CDR3 sequence reads: CASSFYICSADWATTDTQYF.

The chain employs TRBV7-9 and TRBJ1-5; D might be TRBD1 (5 bases). Trimming removed 5 bases from V and 4 bases from J, with 15 bases in between. CDR1 is SEHNR and CDR2 is FQNEAQ in the germline V gene (reference sequence). The CDR3 consists of 15 residues. The CDR3 protein is CASSPHGGANQPQHF. The DNA of the CDR3 is TGTGCCAGCAGCCCCCACGGGGGTGCGAATCAGCCCCAGCATTTT.

This chain connects TRBV29-1 to TRBJ1-1; D unclear. Trimming took off 7 bases at V and 5 bases at J, with 20 bases between the two ends. The germline gives CDR1 SQVTM, CDR2 ANQGSEA. The CDR3 consists of 14 residues. As DNA, the CDR3 is TGCAGCGCCCACGAGCGGGGTCGAGTAACTGAAGCTTTCTTT. It encodes CSAHERGRVTEAFF.

In this sample, this clonotype turned up many times. The V gene is TRBV2, the J gene TRBJ2-3; unclear D gene. Trimming cost V 4 bases and J 1 base, with 3 bases left between them. CDR1 and CDR2 from the germline V gene are SNHLY and FYNNEI. The CDR3 sequence is 12 residues long. The CDR3 is CASSVRTDTQYF. The CDR3 DNA sequence: TGTGCCAGCAGTGTTCGCACAGATACGCAGTATTTT.

At least ten counts were recorded for this clonotype. This chain links TRBV20-1 with TRBJ1-5, with 7 bases matching TRBD1. After removal of 3 bases from V and 2 bases from J, the junction contained 10 bases not matched to a gene. This CDR3 has 16 residues. Germline V gives CDR1 DFQATT, CDR2 SNEGSKA (reference sequence). The CDR3 is CSASIPTGTGNQPQHF. CDR3 in DNA: TGCAGTGCTAGTATCCCAACCGGGACAGGCAATCAGCCCCAGCATTTT.

The chain joins TRBV12-3 or TRBV12-4 to TRBJ2-7; TRBD1 is a possible D gene (6 bases). Trimming left V 7 bases short and J 0 bases short, with 13 bases between. The CDR3 contains 14 residues. The CDR3 region is CASNPTGPSYEQYF. CDR3 bases: TGTGCCAGCAACCCGACAGGCCCCTCCTACGAGCAGTACTTC.

V and J are TRBV7-2 and TRBJ2-5, with 12 bases that match TRBD2. J gave up 5 bases and V 5 bases, and 3 bases lay outside the gene matches. The CDR3 is 14 amino acids. Looked up from germline, CDR1 is SGHTA and CDR2 is FQGNSA. The CDR3, as DNA: TGTGCCAGCAGCGCTAGCGGGAGGGGTGAGACCCAGTACTTC. This gives the protein CASSASGRGETQYF.

This clonotype was detected many times. V gene TRBV5-1 combines with J gene TRBJ2-7; D not certain. Trimming removed 5 bases from V and 0 bases from J, with 9 bases in between. The CDR3 spans 13 residues. From germline, CDR1 is SGHRS and CDR2 YFSETQ. CDR3 protein: CASSTSTSYEQYF. Here the CDR3 DNA reads TGCGCCAGCAGTACGAGCACCTCCTACGAGCAGTACTTC. The full variable domain, with the rest looked up from reference TRBV5-1 and TRBJ2-7, is KAGVTQTPRYLIKTRGQQVTLSCSPISGHRSVSWYQQTPGQGLQFLFEYFSETQRNKGNFPGRFSGRQFSNSRSEMNVSTLELGDSALYLCASSTSTSYEQYFGPGTRLTVT.

This clonotype was recorded many times. The chain couples TRBV30 to TRBJ1-5; unclear D gene. This CDR3 contains 13 residues. CDR1 and CDR2 (germline): GTSNPN, SVGIG (reference sequence). Trimming left V 1 base short and J 9 bases short, with 13 bases between. CDR3: CAWSGLGRRPQHF. The CDR3 DNA is TGTGCCTGGAGTGGCCTCGGGAGACGGCCCCAGCATTTT.

The J gene is TRBJ2-3, the V gene TRBV6-1; no reliable D call. The V gene's germline CDR1 is MNHNS and CDR2 SASEGT. The germline V and J ends were trimmed by 8 bases and 1 base, with 10 bases remaining between them. The CDR3 contains 13 residues. Here the CDR3 reads CASGRAGTDTQYF. The DNA for the CDR3 is TGTGCCAGCGGTAGGGCCGGCACAGATACGCAGTATTTT.

This chain connects TRBV27 to TRBJ2-2, with TRBD2 matching 10 bases. After removal of 5 bases from V and 6 bases from J, the junction contained 6 bases not matched to a gene. The CDR3 has 15 residues. The germline V gene encodes CDR1 MNHEY and CDR2 SMNVEV (reference sequence). Here the CDR3 DNA reads TGTGCCAGCAGTCCGAGAGCGGGAGGGCCCGGGGAGCTGTTTTTT. Protein sequence: CASSPRAGGPGELFF.